These 10 T cell receptor beta chains came from one sample sequenced in a study of T cell responses to AZD1222 COVID-19 vaccine. Sequencing was performed with immunoSEQ multiplex PCR; in TCRdb, only in-frame clones are kept and a portion is missing. The repertoire holds 85,000 to 90,000 clones, 88% seen once, with roughly 6% in the top ten. The starting material was peripheral blood, obtained on day 0 of AZD1222 vaccination. Every receptor here comes from an adult in good health.

The chain uses TRBV5-6 and TRBJ1-2; D unresolved. Germline V CDR1 and CDR2: SGHDT, YYEEEE. The length of the CDR3 is 14 residues. V was pared by 5 bases and J by 8 bases, with 19 bases between. The CDR3 DNA sequence: TGTGCCAGCAGGCGGAGGACCCGTGGTATCGGCTACACCTTC. This gives the protein CASRRRTRGIGYTF.

This sequence joins TRBV7-3 and TRBJ2-2; 13 positions match TRBD2. V lost 5 bases and J lost 7; bases outside the gene matches: 10. Germline values: CDR1 SGHTA, CDR2 FQGTGA. The CDR3 is 17 amino acids. The CDR3 DNA is TGTGCCAGCAGCGCCCGGACTAGCGGGAGAGGAAGCGGGGAGCTGTTTTTT. This translates into CASSARTSGRGSGELFF. Full variable domain (missing parts from reference TRBV7-3 and TRBJ2-2): GAGVSQTPSNKVTEKGKYVELRCDPISGHTALYWYRQSLGQGPEFLIYFQGTGAADDSGLPNDRFFAVRPEGSVSTLKIQRTERGDSAVYLCASSARTSGRGSGELFFGEGSRLTVL.

The chain links TRBV6-1 to TRBJ1-1; 7 bases align to TRBD1. This CDR3 region has 14 residues. Losses at the gene ends were 6 bases for V and 2 bases for J; bases not matched to a gene: 6. CDR1 is MNHNS, CDR2 SASEGT, per germline. CDR3 loop: CASSGRQGNTEAFF. The CDR3 nucleotides read TGTGCCAGCAGCGGAAGACAGGGAAACACTGAAGCTTTCTTT.

A single count supports this clone. This sequence joins TRBV3-1 (or the pseudogene TRBV3-2) and TRBJ1-1; D may be TRBD1 (5 bases). Germline assignment: CDR1 LGHDT and CDR2 YNNKEL (reference sequence). V shed 3 bases and J shed 5 bases, with 10 bases lying between them. The CDR3 extends over 13 amino acids. CDR3 protein: CASSHGGWTEAFF. For the CDR3, the DNA is TGTGCCAGCAGCCACGGGGGGTGGACTGAAGCTTTCTTT.

V is TRBV4-1 and J is TRBJ1-2; D is undetermined. CDR1 and CDR2 (germline): MGHRA, YSYEKL. V was shortened by 0 bases and J by 4 bases, with 18 bases between the two germline ends. The CDR3 loop spans 17 amino acids. This CDR3 is CASSQDRFGDLSYGYTF. The CDR3 DNA reads TGCGCCAGCAGCCAAGATAGGTTCGGGGATTTGAGCTATGGCTACACCTTC.

This clone was observed a single time. The V call is TRBV5-6, the J call TRBJ2-5, with 7 bases matching TRBD2. Germline lookup yields CDR1 SGHDT and CDR2 YYEEEE. Losses at the gene ends were 0 bases for V and 0 bases for J; bases not matched to a gene: 11. The CDR3 is 18 residues long. In nucleotides, the CDR3 is TGTGCCAGCAGCTTGGAAGGTTTGGCTAGCGGAAACCAAGAGACCCAGTACTTC. Translation gives CASSLEGLASGNQETQYF.

The chain employs TRBV29-1 and TRBJ1-2; D uncertain. Trimming removed 1 base from V and 1 base from J, with 16 bases in between. Germline V gene data show CDR1 as SQVTM and CDR2 as ANQGSEA. This CDR3 is built from 16 residues. CDR3 protein: CSVEGQDGDFNYGYTF. Written as DNA, the CDR3 is TGCAGCGTTGAAGGTCAGGACGGAGATTTTAACTATGGCTACACCTTC.

The CDR3 loop reads CASSPRGGLYNEQFF. The CDR3 DNA follows: TGTGCCAGCAGCCCCCGGGGTGGGCTTTACAATGAGCAGTTCTTC. The chain recombines TRBV9 with TRBJ2-1; the D gene is possibly TRBD2 (5 bases). The germline V and J ends were trimmed by 4 bases and 4 bases, with 15 bases remaining between them. The CDR3 contains 15 residues. The germline gives CDR1 SGDLS, CDR2 YYNGEE.

The chain carries TRBV30 and TRBJ1-4, with D maybe TRBD1 (6 bases). Germline CDR1 and CDR2: GTSNPN and SVGIG (reference sequence). Trimming left V 3 bases short and J 10 bases short, with 30 bases between. The CDR3 contains 18 residues. As DNA, the CDR3 is TGTGCCTGGAGACTTGGCCGGAAAACAGGGAGATTATATGGAAAACTGTTTTTT. It encodes CAWRLGRKTGRLYGKLFF.

The chain carries TRBV4-2 and TRBJ2-1, with D maybe TRBD2 (6 bases). V was cut by 0 bases and J by 1 base, with 10 bases left in between. The CDR3 runs 16 residues. Germline V lookup: CDR1 LGHNA, CDR2 YNFKEQ. The CDR3 reads CASSQESSASYNEQFF. CDR3 DNA sequence: TGTGCCAGCAGCCAAGAATCTAGCGCGTCCTACAATGAGCAGTTCTTC.